This TCR beta chain was found in a study of T-cell reconstitution after alpha-beta-depleted transplantation in children. Per the germline V gene, CDR1 is SGHTA and CDR2 is FQGNSA. V was pared by 5 bases and J by 4 bases, with 9 bases between. This CDR3 has 12 amino acids. TCRbeta library preparation incorporated unique molecular identifiers. TCRdb reprocessed the PCR reads with MiXCR, giving one entry per CDR3 protein. Among 90,000 to 120,000 distinct CDR3 sequences listed, approximately 6% were seen once. This clonotype was picked up a small number of times. The antigen is not known. General observations from the study: As was reported, about two months after transplant, alpha-beta T cells came from several hundred expanded graft clones. Recipient T cells and thymic progenitors that survived were the source of the high TCRbeta diversity seen at day 60 in some patients.

This sequence originates from a male patient between 2 and 10 years old who had a stem cell transplant for acute lymphoblastic leukemia, so the T cells may come from the graft donor. The material sequenced was PBMCs, mostly from graft donor cells, taken 360 days after TCRalphabeta/CD19-depleted stem cell transplant. The chain links TRBV7-2 to TRBJ2-7, with D unclear. The CDR3 DNA reads TGTGCCAGCAGCGAAGGGAATTACGAGCAGTACTTC. Protein sequence: CASSEGNYEQYF.